A selection of T cell receptor beta chains follows, all from one sample in a study of T-cell memory formation after mild COVID-19. Each CDR3 protein gets one entry after TCRdb re-called the 5' RACE reads with MiXCR. The sample lists 200,000 to 250,000 distinct CDR3 sequences; just over 9.5% were seen once. Material: PBMCs or a T cell subset sorted from them (not recorded which). Source of these receptors: a man aged 18 to 29 who had mild COVID-19 (a few samples of this study predate the infection). Cell type and time point are not known. The CDR3 runs from the conserved cysteine through the conserved F or W. D genes are given only for firm matches. Clone size appears in some rows only: once, few, many, or a class for an expanded clone.

many	TRBV4-3	TRBD2	TRBJ2-1	TGCGCCAGCAGCCAAGTTCGACTAAGCGGGGGGCCCCACCGAAATGAGCAGTTCTTC	CASSQVRLSGGPHRNEQFF
many	TRBV27	.	TRBJ2-5	TGTGCCAGCAGCCTAACAGGGAAGACCCAGTACTTC	CASSLTGKTQYF
few	TRBV3-1	TRBD1	TRBJ2-5	TGTGCCAGCAGCCAAAACAGGGGAGAGACCCAGTACTTC	CASSQNRGETQYF
few	TRBV4-1	.	TRBJ1-6	TGCGCCAGCAGAGATTTTGGGGAATCACCCCTCCACTTT	CASRDFGESPLHF
.	TRBV6-6	.	TRBJ2-1	TGTGCCAGCAGTTACGAGGCGAGCTCCTACAATGAGCAGTTCTTC	CASSYEASSYNEQFF
.	TRBV20-1	.	TRBJ2-1	TGCAGTGCTCAACCCCCTGGAGCTAATCCCTACAATGAGCAGTTCTTC	CSAQPPGANPYNEQFF
many	TRBV7-9	.	TRBJ1-4	TGTGCCAGCGCGAAATGGGAGGAGCGTGAAAAACTGTTTTTT	CASAKWEEREKLFF
few	TRBV5-8	TRBD2	TRBJ2-3	TGTGCCAGCAGCTTGGCCTGGAGCGGGGGTTCGCCCACGCAGTATTTT	CASSLAWSGGSPTQYF
.	TRBV2	.	TRBJ1-1	TGTGCCAGCAGTGAAGCGCTGGGCAGACCGAACACTGAAGCTTTCTTT	CASSEALGRPNTEAFF
once	TRBV27	TRBD2	TRBJ2-7	TGTGCCAGCAGTTTCGGGGGGGCTAAGTACGAGCAGTACTTC	CASSFGGAKYEQYF
.	TRBV5-1	TRBD2	TRBJ2-5	TGCGCCAGCAGCTTGGCGCGGGGGGGCTTGGAGACCCAGTACTTC	CASSLARGGLETQYF
.	TRBV2	.	TRBJ2-3	TGTGCCAGCAGTGAAGCGGGGGGCCCCACAGATACGCAGTATTTT	CASSEAGGPTDTQYF
few	TRBV15	.	TRBJ1-2	TGTGCCACCAGCAGAGGGTTGAAGTCAACTAACTATGGCTACACCTTC	CATSRGLKSTNYGYTF
few	TRBV12-3/TRBV12-4	.	TRBJ2-5	TGTGCCACCTCCTCCGGGATAGTGACAGAGACCCAGTACTTC	CATSSGIVTETQYF
many	TRBV7-2	TRBD2	TRBJ2-2	TGTGCCAGCTTGTCCCAGGCGGGGGGTGAAACCGGGGAGCTGTTTTTT	CASLSQAGGETGELFF
.	TRBV5-6	.	TRBJ1-1	TGTGCCAGCAGCTTAGTAGGGATCGGAGCTTTCTTT	CASSLVGIGAFF
many	TRBV20-1	.	TRBJ2-6	TGCAGTGCGAGAGTGCCAGGCCTGAGCTCTGGGGCCAACGTCCTGACTTTC	CSARVPGLSSGANVLTF
.	TRBV7-3	.	TRBJ2-2	TGTGCCAGCAGCTTACTGGGGCTTTCGAACACCGGGGAGCTGTTTTTT	CASSLLGLSNTGELFF
.	TRBV5-1	.	TRBJ2-3	TGCGCCAGCAGTCTCAGCCCACCCACAGATACGCAGTATTTT	CASSLSPPTDTQYF
.	TRBV2	TRBD2	TRBJ2-3	TGTGCCAGCAAGACTAGCTCAGATACGCAGTATTTT	CASKTSSDTQYF
.	TRBV29-1	TRBD1	TRBJ1-3	TGCAGCGCCGAGGGACAGGTGGGAAACACCATATATTTT	CSAEGQVGNTIYF
.	TRBV5-4	TRBD1	TRBJ1-2	TGTGCCAGCAGTCTAGACAGGGAGGCATATGGCTACACCTTC	CASSLDREAYGYTF
.	TRBV3-1	TRBD1	TRBJ1-5	TGTGCCAGCAGTGACAGGGTTGGTAATCAGCCCCAGCATTTT	CASSDRVGNQPQHF
.	TRBV10-1	TRBD1	TRBJ2-2	TGCGCCAGCAGCGGGACAGGGACCGGGGAGCTGTTTTTT	CASSGTGTGELFF
.	TRBV6-2/TRBV6-3	.	TRBJ1-2	TGTGCCAGCAGTTACTACGACTATGGCTACACCTTC	CASSYYDYGYTF
few	TRBV5-1	.	TRBJ2-6	TGCGCCAGCAGCCTGACCCGACGGTGGGCCAACGTCCTGACTTTC	CASSLTRRWANVLTF
few	TRBV12-3/TRBV12-4	TRBD1	TRBJ2-1	TGTGCCAGCAGTCCACCCCGGGACAGGGTTGGTAATGAGCAGTTCTTC	CASSPPRDRVGNEQFF
many	TRBV20-1	.	TRBJ2-3	TGCAGTGCCGAGGGCGGGGCCACAGATACGCAGTATTTT	CSAEGGATDTQYF
.	TRBV24-1	.	TRBJ2-6	TGTGCCACCAGTGTATCGGGTTCTGGGGCCAACGTCCTGACTTTC	CATSVSGSGANVLTF
many	TRBV5-1	.	TRBJ2-2	TGCGCCAGCAGCGAGGGTACGAACACCGGGGAGCTGTTTTTT	CASSEGTNTGELFF
many	TRBV7-9	TRBD2	TRBJ2-3	TGTGCTAGCAGCCCCGGACTAGCGGGGGAGTCAGATACGCAGTATTTT	CASSPGLAGESDTQYF
few	TRBV4-3	.	TRBJ1-1	TGCGCCAGCAGCCAAGTCCGGGGGGTGAACACTGAAGCTTTCTTT	CASSQVRGVNTEAFF
many	TRBV5-1	.	TRBJ2-6	TGCGCCAGCACCGCAGGGCCCTCTGGGGCCAACGTCCTGACTTTC	CASTAGPSGANVLTF
few	TRBV4-2	TRBD2	TRBJ2-1	TGTGCCAGCAGCCCACTAGCGGTGACCTACAATGAGCAGTTCTTC	CASSPLAVTYNEQFF
many	TRBV19	TRBD1	TRBJ2-3	TGTGCCAGTAGTACGCCCCGAGACAGGGGTGGAGATACGCAGTATTTT	CASSTPRDRGGDTQYF
.	TRBV20-1	.	TRBJ2-3	TGCAGTGCGCGCAGGCAGGTCGCAGATACGCAGTATTTT	CSARRQVADTQYF
.	TRBV5-4	TRBD1	TRBJ1-2	TGTGCCAGCAGCCCCGGGAGGGGCAGGGGGCTCGATGGCTACACCTTC	CASSPGRGRGLDGYTF
.	TRBV5-1	.	TRBJ2-5	TGCGCCAGCAGCTTCACTGCGGATCGAGAGACCCAGTACTTC	CASSFTADRETQYF
.	TRBV4-3	.	TRBJ1-3	TGCGCCAGCAGCTTAGACGCCACCATCTCTGGAAACACCATATATTTT	CASSLDATISGNTIYF
few	TRBV30	.	TRBJ1-2	TGTGCCTGGAGTGGGGGTCGTGGCTACACCTTC	CAWSGGRGYTF
many	TRBV29-1	.	TRBJ1-5	TGCAGCGTTGGGGAGACAGGTCCCCATCAGCCCCAGCATTTT	CSVGETGPHQPQHF
many	TRBV15	.	TRBJ2-1	TGTGCCACCAGCAGAGCCATGTCAGGGGTTGGCAATGAGCAGTTCTTC	CATSRAMSGVGNEQFF
many	TRBV6-2/TRBV6-3	TRBD2	TRBJ2-7	TGTGCCAGCAATCGAGCGGGGGGTTCCTACGAGCAGTACTTC	CASNRAGGSYEQYF
few	TRBV6-1	.	TRBJ2-1	TGTGCCAGCAGTGAAAACAGGTTAAATGAGCAGTTCTTC	CASSENRLNEQFF
.	TRBV12-3/TRBV12-4	.	TRBJ2-1	TGTGCCAGCAGTTTAAATCCCAACTTCAATGAGCAGTTCTTC	CASSLNPNFNEQFF
.	TRBV7-2	.	TRBJ2-2	TGTGCCAGCAGCTTTCTCAGGACCGGGGAGCTGTTTTTT	CASSFLRTGELFF
.	TRBV6-2/TRBV6-3	.	TRBJ1-5	TGTGCCAGCGGGCAGGTTCTACAGCCCCAGCATTTT	CASGQVLQPQHF
few	TRBV27	.	TRBJ1-4	TGTGCCAGCAGTTTCCGCGGGGGGGAAAAACTGTTTTTT	CASSFRGGEKLFF
many	TRBV18	.	TRBJ1-2	TGTGCCAGCTCACCGGAATCAGCCTATGGCTACACCTTC	CASSPESAYGYTF
few	TRBV11-3	.	TRBJ2-5	TGTGCCAGCAGCTTAGGCCGATCCGGGGCACGAAAAGAGACCCAGTACTTC	CASSLGRSGARKETQYF
many	TRBV15	.	TRBJ2-4	TGTGCCACCAGCAGAGATAAGTTGGGACACCCGGGGGACATTCAGTACTTC	CATSRDKLGHPGDIQYF
few	TRBV18	.	TRBJ2-4	TGTGCCAGCTCACCTCTCATAGCCAAAAACATTCAGTACTTC	CASSPLIAKNIQYF
few	TRBV20-1	.	TRBJ1-5	TGCAGTGTTACCGGGCCCCCCATAGGGCAGCCCCAGCATTTT	CSVTGPPIGQPQHF
.	TRBV2	TRBD1	TRBJ2-2	TGTGCCAGCAGTGAACAGGGGGCGAACACCGGGGAGCTGTTTTTT	CASSEQGANTGELFF
few	TRBV12-3/TRBV12-4	.	TRBJ2-5	TGTGCCAGCAGTTATGAAGTAGAAGAGACCCAGTACTTC	CASSYEVEETQYF
many	TRBV20-1	.	TRBJ2-3	TGCAGTGCCCGAAACGGGGGCGGGGATACGCAGTATTTT	CSARNGGGDTQYF
.	TRBV10-2	.	TRBJ2-3	TGCGCCACTGCAACTAGTCACCTCACAGATACGCAGTATTTT	CATATSHLTDTQYF